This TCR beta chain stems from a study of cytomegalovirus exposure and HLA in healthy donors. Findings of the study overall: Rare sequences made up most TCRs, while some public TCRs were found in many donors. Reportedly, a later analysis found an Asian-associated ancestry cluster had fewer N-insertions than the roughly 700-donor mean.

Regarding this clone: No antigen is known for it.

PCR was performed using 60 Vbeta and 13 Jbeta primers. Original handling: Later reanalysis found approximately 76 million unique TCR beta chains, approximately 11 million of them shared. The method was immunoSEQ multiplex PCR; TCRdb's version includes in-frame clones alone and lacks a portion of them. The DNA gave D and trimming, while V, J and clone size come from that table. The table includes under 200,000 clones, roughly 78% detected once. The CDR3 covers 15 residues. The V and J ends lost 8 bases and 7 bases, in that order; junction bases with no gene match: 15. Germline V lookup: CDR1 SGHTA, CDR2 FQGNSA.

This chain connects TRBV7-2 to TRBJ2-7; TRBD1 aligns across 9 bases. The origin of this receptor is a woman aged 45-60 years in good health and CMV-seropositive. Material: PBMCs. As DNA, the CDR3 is TGTGCCAGCGCGTATACCGGGACAGGGTCAGGTGAGCAGTACTTC. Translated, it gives CASAYTGTGSGEQYF. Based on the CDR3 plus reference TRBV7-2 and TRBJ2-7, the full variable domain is GAGVSQSPSNKVTEKGKDVELRCDPISGHTALYWYRQSLGQGLEFLIYFQGNSAPDKSGLPSDRFSAERTGGSVSTLTIQRTQQEDSAVYLCASAYTGTGSGEQYFGPGTRLTVT.